This entry lists 25 T cell receptor beta chains sequenced from one sample in a study of T cell responses to AZD1222 COVID-19 vaccine. Libraries were prepared by immunoSEQ multiplex PCR; TCRdb keeps only in-frame clonotypes and omits some of them. The repertoire has some 130,000 clones, approximately 88% of them found once; the top ten carry about 4%. Sequencing used peripheral blood, obtained on day 0 of AZD1222 vaccination. The receptors stem from an adult in good health.

The chain joins TRBV5-1 to TRBJ1-1; no clear D. The CDR3 length is 15 residues. Germline CDR1 and CDR2: SGHRS and YFSETQ. V shed 1 base and J shed 1 base, with 11 bases lying between them. In DNA form, the CDR3 reads TGCGCCAGCAGCTTGACACCGCCCACGAACACTGAAGCTTTCTTT. Protein sequence: CASSLTPPTNTEAFF.

The chain carries TRBV10-2 and TRBJ1-2; no reliable D call. Trimming left V 3 bases short and J 3 bases short, with 5 bases between. Germline V gene sequence: CDR1 WSHSY, CDR2 SAAADI. The CDR3 spans 12 residues. The CDR3 DNA follows: TGCGCCAGCAGTGAAGGATACTATGGCTACACCTTC. Translation gives CASSEGYYGYTF.

J is TRBJ1-2 and V is TRBV5-1; no clear D. The V end lost 4 bases, the J end lost 3 bases, and 7 bases lay between the germline ends. CDR1 and CDR2 (germline): SGHRS, YFSETQ. There are 12 residues in the CDR3. CDR3 coding DNA: TGCGCCAGCAGCCCCCAGTACTATGGCTACACCTTC. This translates into CASSPQYYGYTF.

In its sample, this clone was seen a few times. The chain joins TRBV3-1 (or the pseudogene TRBV3-2) to TRBJ1-6; unclear D gene. The germline V gene encodes CDR1 LGHDT and CDR2 YNNKEL (reference sequence). Trimming left V 5 bases short and J 12 bases short, with 20 bases between. The CDR3 consists of 15 residues. The CDR3 bases are TGTGCCAGCAGCGCAACTCTCGACGGGTGGGGACCCCTCCACTTT. This codes for CASSATLDGWGPLHF.

CDR3 residues: CASSLPGTHSYEQYF. The CDR3 DNA sequence: TGTGCCAGCAGCTTGCCAGGGACCCATTCCTACGAGCAGTACTTC. This chain links TRBV5-8 with TRBJ2-7; D assignment may be TRBD1 or TRBD2 (5 bases each). V lost 1 base and J lost 1, with 12 bases in between. This CDR3 spans 15 amino acids. Per the germline V gene, CDR1 is SGHTS and CDR2 is YDEGEE.

DNA for the CDR3: TGCAGCGCCCGGGACTTCTACGAGCAGTACTTC. Its protein product is CSARDFYEQYF. The genes are TRBV29-1 and TRBJ2-7, with a possible D match to TRBD2 (6 bases). From germline, CDR1 is SQVTM and CDR2 ANQGSEA. CDR3 size: 11 residues. With 7 bases removed from V and 3 bases from J, the gap between germline ends came to 10 bases.

CDR3 coding DNA: TGTGCCAGCAGCCAAGATGGAAAGGTCTATGGCTACACCTTC. Translation gives CASSQDGKVYGYTF. This sequence joins TRBV3-1 (or the pseudogene TRBV3-2) and TRBJ1-2; D is undetermined. Germline CDR1 and CDR2: LGHDT and YNNKEL (reference sequence). The germline V and J ends were trimmed by 0 bases and 4 bases, with 9 bases remaining between them. This CDR3 region has 14 residues.

The J gene is TRBJ1-5, the V gene TRBV6-1, with a weak D call TRBD1 (5 bases). The germline V and J ends were trimmed by 4 bases and 3 bases, with 10 bases remaining between them. Germline CDR1 MNHNS, CDR2 SASEGT. The CDR3 sequence is 14 residues long. The CDR3 DNA is TGTGCCAGCAGTGCGGGGACGGTCAATCAGCCCCAGCATTTT. This gives the protein CASSAGTVNQPQHF.

The chain carries TRBV3-1 (or the pseudogene TRBV3-2) and TRBJ1-3; D remains unclear. Trimming cost V 0 bases and J 1 base, with 10 bases left between them. Germline V CDR1 and CDR2: LGHDT, YNNKEL (reference sequence). The CDR3 extends over 16 amino acids. In nucleotides, the CDR3 is TGTGCCAGCAGCCAAGATGATGCGGATTCTGGAAACACCATATATTTT. This translates into CASSQDDADSGNTIYF.

The genes are TRBV5-1 and TRBJ2-2; D uncertain. The CDR3 contains 14 residues. V was pared by 6 bases and J by 4 bases, with 13 bases between. The germline CDR1 and CDR2 sequences are SGHRS and YFSETQ. CDR3 coding DNA: TGCGCCAGCACCCGATTGGAAACCACCGGGGAGCTGTTTTTT. It specifies CASTRLETTGELFF.

This chain uses TRBV3-1 (or the pseudogene TRBV3-2) with TRBJ1-2, with D possibly matching TRBD1 (5 bases). The CDR3 contains 12 residues. Looked up from germline, CDR1 is LGHDT and CDR2 is YNNKEL (reference sequence). V was trimmed by 4 bases and J by 8 bases, leaving 11 bases between them. DNA of the CDR3: TGTGCCAGCAGCCGCCTCAGGGACGGCTACACCTTC. Protein sequence: CASSRLRDGYTF.

This chain links TRBV7-9 with TRBJ1-1; D gene unclear. V shed 1 base and J shed 1 base, with 7 bases lying between them. This CDR3 has 14 residues. Germline assignment: CDR1 SEHNR and CDR2 FQNEAQ (reference sequence). The DNA for the CDR3 is TGTGCCAGCAGCTTAGACGCGGGGAACACTGAAGCTTTCTTT. Translating it yields CASSLDAGNTEAFF.

The chain recombines TRBV5-1 with TRBJ1-4; perhaps TRBD1 as D (5 bases). The CDR3 has 14 residues. In germline, CDR1 is SGHRS, CDR2 YFSETQ. V was shortened by 3 bases and J by 8 bases, with 14 bases between the two germline ends. The CDR3 is CASSYGGRVEKLFF. In DNA, the CDR3 is TGCGCCAGCAGCTACGGGGGAAGGGTGGAAAAACTGTTTTTT. The variable domain in full, completed from reference TRBV5-1 and TRBJ1-4, reads KAGVTQTPRYLIKTRGQQVTLSCSPISGHRSVSWYQQTPGQGLQFLFEYFSETQRNKGNFPGRFSGRQFSNSRSEMNVSTLELGDSALYLCASSYGGRVEKLFFGSGTQLSVL.

V and J are TRBV3-1 (or the pseudogene TRBV3-2) and TRBJ1-5, with D perhaps TRBD1 (5 bases). This CDR3 spans 15 amino acids. V was shortened by 1 base and J by 5 bases, with 12 bases between the two germline ends. The germline V gene has CDR1 LGHDT and CDR2 YNNKEL (reference sequence). The DNA for the CDR3 is TGTGCCAGCAGCCAAGGCCTAGGGGATTATCAGCCCCAGCATTTT. It encodes CASSQGLGDYQPQHF.

The chain uses TRBV15 and TRBJ1-1; 7 nucleotides line up with TRBD1. V trimming: 5 bases; J trimming: 5 bases; junction bases outside the gene matches: 5. In germline, CDR1 is LNHNV, CDR2 YYDKDF (reference sequence). The CDR3 loop spans 13 amino acids. CDR3 nucleotide sequence: TGTGCCACCAGCCCAGGGGGAAAGACTGAAGCTTTCTTT. As protein: CATSPGGKTEAFF.

Worth noting for this clone: Distinct nucleotide sequences in the sample also encode this CDR3. The genes are TRBV4-2 and TRBJ2-2; D gene uncertain. The CDR3 length is 14 residues. Looked up from germline, CDR1 is LGHNA and CDR2 is YNFKEQ. V was cut by 1 base and J by 0 bases, with 3 bases left in between. In DNA, the CDR3 is TGTGCCAGCAGCCAAGCAACGAACACCGGGGAGCTGTTTTTT. Amino acids: CASSQATNTGELFF.

This clone was found a few times. The chain has TRBV11-2 and TRBJ2-7; no definite D call. CDR3 length: 14 residues. Trimming removed 2 bases from V and 0 bases from J, with 8 bases in between. The V gene's germline CDR1 is SGHAT and CDR2 FQNNGV. The CDR3 region is CASSLRGVSYEQYF. The CDR3 bases are TGTGCCAGCAGCTTAAGAGGTGTCTCCTACGAGCAGTACTTC.

The chain uses TRBV4-2 and TRBJ2-7; possible D gene TRBD1, 6 bases. The V and J ends lost 2 bases and 4 bases respectively, with 18 bases between them. In germline, CDR1 is LGHNA, CDR2 YNFKEQ. The CDR3 has 16 amino acids. The CDR3 sequence is CASSQRLTGRSYEQYF. The CDR3 bases are TGTGCCAGCAGCCAAAGACTCACAGGGCGTAGTTACGAGCAGTACTTC.

The chain joins TRBV30 to TRBJ1-1; D may be TRBD1 (6 bases). The CDR3 totals 15 residues. V lost 8 bases and J lost 4, with 23 bases in between. Germline V gives CDR1 GTSNPN, CDR2 SVGIG (reference sequence). The CDR3 here is CALKEAGAPGTEAFF. DNA of the CDR3: TGTGCCCTTAAGGAGGCGGGGGCCCCGGGCACTGAAGCTTTCTTT.

This chain links TRBV14 with TRBJ1-1; the D is unclear. The V gene's germline CDR1 is SGHDN and CDR2 FVKESK. This CDR3 contains 13 residues. V was clipped by 0 bases and J by 1 base, with 3 bases between them. This chain's CDR3 is CASSQDQNTEAFF. CDR3 coding DNA: TGTGCCAGCAGCCAAGACCAGAACACTGAAGCTTTCTTT.

V is TRBV4-2 and J is TRBJ1-3; no definite D call. Trimming cost V 4 bases and J 0 bases, with 10 bases left between them. The CDR3 has 15 residues. CDR1 is LGHNA, CDR2 YNFKEQ, per germline. CDR3 amino acids: CASSPPASSGNTIYF. The CDR3 DNA follows: TGTGCCAGCAGCCCTCCAGCGAGCTCTGGAAACACCATATATTTT.

The chain employs TRBV18 and TRBJ1-5; tentatively, D is TRBD1 (5 bases). Trimming shortened V by 7 bases and J by 0 bases, and 19 bases separated the two germline ends. Per germline, CDR1 KGHSH and CDR2 LQKENI. The CDR3 consists of 17 residues. The CDR3 here is CASLDDPGLNSNQPQHF. The CDR3 DNA is TGTGCCAGCTTAGATGACCCGGGACTCAATAGCAATCAGCCCCAGCATTTT.

There are a few counts of this clone. V usage is TRBV2 and J usage is TRBJ1-6; D is uncertain. Germline V gene sequence: CDR1 SNHLY, CDR2 FYNNEI. Deletions cut 7 bases from V and 9 bases from J, with 13 bases between. The CDR3 runs 13 residues. The DNA for the CDR3 is TGTGCCAGCAACGGCGGGGTAGTTTCACCCCTCCACTTT. As protein: CASNGGVVSPLHF.

The chain uses TRBV6-4 and TRBJ1-6; TRBD1 aligns across 8 bases. CDR3 size: 15 residues. Trimming cost V 7 bases and J 5 bases; bases outside gene matches: 7. The germline gives CDR1 MRHNA, CDR2 SNTAGT. CDR3 residues: CASNRTGLDNSPLHF. The CDR3 DNA follows: TGTGCCAGCAATAGGACAGGGCTCGATAATTCACCCCTCCACTTT.

This CDR3 reads CASSDGQLSGNTIYF. In DNA form, the CDR3 reads TGCGCCAGCAGTGACGGGCAGCTCTCTGGAAACACCATATATTTT. The chain is built from TRBV10-2 and TRBJ1-3; no clear D gene. Deletions cut 3 bases from V and 0 bases from J, with 9 bases between. The CDR3 sequence is 15 residues long. Germline V gene sequence: CDR1 WSHSY, CDR2 SAAADI.